This is a list of T cell receptor beta chains from one sample in a study of OX40 agonist ivuxolimab in advanced cancers. Sequencing was performed with immunoSEQ multiplex PCR; in TCRdb, only in-frame clones are kept and a portion is missing. This table has about 100,000 clones, 75% to 90% appearing once. The sequencing here drew on CD4+ or CD8+ T cells sorted from blood, taken in a trial of the OX40 agonist ivuxolimab. The receptors were sampled from an adult with an advanced solid tumor such as melanoma, head and neck, liver or kidney cancer. CDR3s include the opening cysteine and the closing phenylalanine or tryptophan. Fields, in order: J gene, V gene, CDR3 protein.

J: TRBJ1-5
V: TRBV27
CDR3: CASRLLNSNQPQHF

J: TRBJ1-2
V: TRBV27
CDR3: CASKPDSAFYGYTF

J: TRBJ2-3
V: TRBV4-2
CDR3: CASSQVHNTDTQYF

J: TRBJ1-4
V: TRBV18
CDR3: CASSSNQGAGEKLFF

J: TRBJ2-5
V: TRBV7-9
CDR3: CASSEQPTETQYF

J: TRBJ2-6
V: TRBV6-1
CDR3: CASSPQGYGANVLTF

J: TRBJ2-7
V: TRBV28
CDR3: CASSLMGQGGGSSYEQYF

J: TRBJ1-1
V: TRBV7-6
CDR3: CASSLGQGPNEAFF

J: TRBJ2-1
V: TRBV4-2
CDR3: CASSQDTSGSRYNEQFF

J: TRBJ1-6
V: TRBV6-5
CDR3: CASREVRGNSPLHF

J: TRBJ2-3
V: TRBV11-2
CDR3: CASSLPIREGRGDTQYF

J: TRBJ2-7
V: TRBV9
CDR3: CASSVSSGQGVQEQYF

J: TRBJ1-2
V: TRBV9
CDR3: CASSLYPGDYGYTF

J: TRBJ2-5
V: TRBV30
CDR3: CAWSVAGGRETQYF

J: TRBJ1-1
V: TRBV10-3
CDR3: CAISDSGGGKTEAFF

J: TRBJ2-3
V: TRBV7-8
CDR3: CASSFSDRSTDTQYF

J: TRBJ2-3
V: TRBV6-6
CDR3: CASRERQGRGTDTQYF

J: TRBJ1-2
V: TRBV30
CDR3: CAWSVPGGGYTF

J: TRBJ1-1
V: TRBV5-4
CDR3: CASSLRTSPTEAFF

J: TRBJ2-1
V: TRBV9
CDR3: CASSARAGGINEQFF

J: TRBJ1-1
V: TRBV30
CDR3: CACRDLNTEAFF

J: TRBJ2-5
V: TRBV25-1
CDR3: CASSEGGIGQETQYF

J: TRBJ2-7
V: TRBV9
CDR3: CASSVGAVSGEQYF

J: TRBJ1-2
V: TRBV15
CDR3: CATSRDPGDYGYTF

J: TRBJ2-1
V: TRBV5-1
CDR3: CASSREGQVISNNEQFF

J: TRBJ1-6
V: TRBV5-1
CDR3: CASSLSPNNSPLHF

J: TRBJ1-2
V: TRBV6-6
CDR3: CASSIWGMDYGYTF

J: TRBJ2-2
V: TRBV5-1
CDR3: CASRASREGRTGELFF

J: TRBJ2-3
V: TRBV29-1
CDR3: CSVGYFGAGLLNTQYF

J: TRBJ2-2
V: TRBV6-1
CDR3: CASHLAQNTGELFF

J: TRBJ2-7
V: TRBV28
CDR3: CASSLWGTGVGEQYF

J: TRBJ2-2
V: TRBV18
CDR3: CASSPRAVTGELFF

J: TRBJ2-1
V: TRBV7-2
CDR3: CASERGQGARSNNEQFF

J: TRBJ2-7
V: TRBV15
CDR3: CATSRETGLTYEQYF

J: TRBJ1-2
V: TRBV27
CDR3: CASSFREGGGYTF

J: TRBJ2-7
V: TRBV5-1
CDR3: CASSSSGWDEQYF

J: TRBJ1-2
V: TRBV5-6
CDR3: CASSTPSYGYTF

J: TRBJ1-6
V: TRBV10-2
CDR3: CASSESPASTYNSPLHF

J: TRBJ1-2
V: TRBV27
CDR3: CASSLSTGYGYTF